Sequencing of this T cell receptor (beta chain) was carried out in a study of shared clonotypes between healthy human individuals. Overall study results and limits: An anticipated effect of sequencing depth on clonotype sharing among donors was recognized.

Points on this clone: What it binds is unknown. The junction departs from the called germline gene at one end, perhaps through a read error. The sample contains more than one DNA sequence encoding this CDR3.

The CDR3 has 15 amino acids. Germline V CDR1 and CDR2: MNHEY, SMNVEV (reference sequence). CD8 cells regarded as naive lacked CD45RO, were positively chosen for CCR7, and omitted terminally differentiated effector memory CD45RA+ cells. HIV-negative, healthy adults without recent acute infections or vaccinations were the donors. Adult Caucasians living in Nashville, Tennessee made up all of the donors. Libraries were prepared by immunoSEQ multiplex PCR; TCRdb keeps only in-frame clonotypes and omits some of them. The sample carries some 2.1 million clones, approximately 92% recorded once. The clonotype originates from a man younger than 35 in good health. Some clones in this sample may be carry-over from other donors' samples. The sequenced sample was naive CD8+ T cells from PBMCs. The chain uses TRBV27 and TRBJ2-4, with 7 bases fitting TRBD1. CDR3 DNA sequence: TGTGCTAGCAGTTTATCGATTACAGGGGAAAACATTCAGTACTTC. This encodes CASSLSITGENIQYF.